This TCR beta chain was captured by sequencing in a study of response to subunit inactivated influenza vaccine. As to this clonotype: Antigen: not known.

Study-level findings and limits: The authors put forward the suggestion that each seasonal influenza vaccination may bring in only a limited number of new T cells.

With 0 bases clipped from V and 0 bases from J, the junction kept 2 bases outside the gene matches. The CDR3 has 16 amino acids. Germline values: CDR1 SGDLS, CDR2 YYNGEE. TCRdb redid the calling of the RT-PCR reads with MiXCR, one entry per CDR3 protein. The table shows around 580,000 distinct CDR3 sequences, with around 13% occurring only once. Sequencing was performed on PBMCs from blood, taken approximately 13 days after vaccination. V usage is TRBV9 and J usage is TRBJ2-1; TRBD2 agrees at 8 bases. The receptor was isolated from a man aged 50 or older who received an inactivated influenza vaccine. CDR3 DNA: TGTGCCAGCAGCGTAGGTACTAGCGGCTCCTACAATGAGCAGTTCTTC. Its protein product is CASSVGTSGSYNEQFF.